These T cell receptor beta chains were read from a single sample in a study of blood T cells in healthy people across ages. TCRdb fed the 5' RACE reads into MiXCR, producing one record per CDR3 protein. The table lists fewer than 2 million distinct CDR3 sequences, approximately 39% of them singletons. Sequenced sample: blood. The receptors stem from a human donor in good health. The conserved cysteine and the conserved F or W are not part of the CDR3 here. Fields, in order: V gene, J gene, CDR3 protein.

>TRBV20-1|TRBJ2-7
SARITGGPYEQY
>TRBV7-2|TRBJ1-3
ASSLADSSGNTIY
>TRBV9|TRBJ2-3
ASSLSWDYTDTQY
>TRBV7-2|TRBJ2-1
ASSLAASYSAQF
>TRBV20-1|TRBJ2-3
SARDLGLAISTDTQY
>TRBV2|TRBJ2-1
ASRGDSPYNEQF
>TRBV7-9|TRBJ2-1
ASSSLSSYNEQF
>TRBV7-3|TRBJ2-3
ASSLSGGDRTDTQY
>TRBV4-3|TRBJ1-5
ASSQDFGSFNQPQH
>TRBV28|TRBJ2-3
ATGVPSWNTDTQY
>TRBV4-3|TRBJ1-6
ASSRTWTENSPLH
>TRBV5-1|.
ASSLVAGGNQETQY
>TRBV7-2|TRBJ2-3
ASSPLARGHTDTQY
>TRBV29-1|TRBJ1-2
SVGRDLDYGGYT
>TRBV7-6|TRBJ2-1
ASSWGAKGGDEQF
>TRBV20-1|TRBJ2-7
SATGVGLAVTYEQY
>TRBV6-5|TRBJ1-4
ASSYDLKKLF
>TRBV20-1|TRBJ1-2
SSNGQGLRYT
>TRBV3-1|TRBJ2-3
ASRPRWERGGHFTDTQY
>TRBV28|TRBJ2-7
ASSLGQLSSYEQY
>TRBV14|TRBJ2-7
ASSPGQGAGYEQY
>TRBV3-1|TRBJ1-2
ASSLGRGTDYGYT
>TRBV15|TRBJ1-2
ATSSTLRGGNYGYT
>TRBV28|TRBJ1-2
ASSQWTEKFYGYT
>TRBV3-1|TRBJ1-5
ASSQEYQSNQPQH
>TRBV7-3|TRBJ2-5
ASSLTRAKGETQY
>TRBV7-9|TRBJ1-4
ASSPKDVTAKLF
>TRBV4-2|TRBJ1-2
ASSQVQEANYGYT
>TRBV24-1|TRBJ2-3
ATSKQGRTDTQY
>TRBV7-2|TRBJ2-5
ASSLGLGGGQETQY
>TRBV5-6|TRBJ2-6
ASSYRFNRPSGANVLT
>TRBV12-3/TRBV12-4|TRBJ2-1
ASRDRGQNEQF
>TRBV6-5|TRBJ1-6
ASSPQTGLQGTLH
>TRBV28|TRBJ2-5
ASSWPLRGGRVETQY
>TRBV19|TRBJ2-3
ASSKTSIRATADTQY
>TRBV3-1|TRBJ2-5
ASSRQADLERY
>TRBV29-1|TRBJ1-2
SVVDNYGYT
>TRBV7-6|TRBJ2-7
ASSSRDGGYEQY
>TRBV5-1|TRBJ1-1
ASSLLGAMSTEAF